This TCR beta chain was documented in a study of cytomegalovirus exposure and HLA in healthy donors. Points from the study as a whole: Specificity of three CMV-associated chains for CMV antigens was verified in vitro.

Measured with immunoSEQ multiplex PCR; TCRdb has only the in-frame clones, and not every one. The table shows around 250,000 clones, with about nine tenths occurring only once. V shed 3 bases and J 5 bases; nucleotides not matched to a gene: 16. CDR3 length: 18 amino acids. CDR1 and CDR2 (germline): SGHRS, YFSETQ. Points on this clone: No antigen is known for it.

The chain employs TRBV5-1 and TRBJ1-1; 10 positions match TRBD1. This clonotype was sampled from a woman in her 30s in good health and CMV-seronegative. Sequencing used PBMCs. In DNA, the CDR3 is TGCGCCAGCAGCTATGACGAGACAGGGGGCGCCGGGCGGACTGAAGCTTTCTTT. It yields the protein CASSYDETGGAGRTEAFF.